This record covers a single TCR beta chain. The sort gate was single viable CD3+CD4+CD8-CD45RO+ cells for memory CD4+ T cells. This entry belongs to a study of memory CD4+ T cells and cytomegalovirus serostatus. Only in-frame clones appear in the TCRdb table, and some are missing; sequencing was by immunoSEQ multiplex PCR. The sample has tens of thousands of clones; around 78% are singletons. Per germline, CDR1 LGHNA and CDR2 YNFKEQ. CDR3 length: 12 residues. V lost 2 bases and J lost 8, with 6 bases in between. This clonotype was obtained from an adult in good health and CMV-seronegative. The chain links TRBV4-2 to TRBJ1-4; D is unresolved. The sample comprised memory CD4+ T cells from blood. The CDR3 coding sequence is TGTGCCAGCAGCCAAACAGAGGAAAAACTGTTTTTT. Protein sequence: CASSQTEEKLFF.